These 8 T cell receptor beta chains were all obtained from the same sample, sequenced in a study of T cell changes during pregnancy in multiple sclerosis. The repertoire was sequenced with immunoSEQ multiplex PCR; TCRdb's copy has only in-frame clones and lacks some. The sample carries 95,000 to 100,000 clones, 80% to 95% recorded once. The sample here was peripheral blood, taken in the second trimester of pregnancy. These receptors came from a female donor with multiple sclerosis, enrolled in a pregnancy study.

CDR3 coding DNA: TGTGCCAGTACGACCTCGGGACTCCAAATCGGAGAGACCCAGTACTTC. The encoded protein is CASTTSGLQIGETQYF. The chain is built from TRBV5-4 and TRBJ2-5; maybe TRBD2 (6 bases). CDR1 SGHNT and CDR2 YYREEE come from the germline V gene (reference sequence). Trimming left V 8 bases short and J 4 bases short, with 24 bases between. The CDR3 loop spans 16 amino acids. Complete variable domain (other parts from reference TRBV5-4 and TRBJ2-5): ETGVTQSPTHLIKTRGQQVTLRCSSQSGHNTVSWYQQALGQGPQFIFQYYREEENGRGNFPPRFSGLQFPNYSSELNVNALELDDSALYLCASTTSGLQIGETQYFGPGTRLLVL.

The V gene is TRBV28, the J gene TRBJ2-5, with D possibly matching TRBD1 (5 bases). Trimming pared 2 bases from V and 2 bases from J, leaving 12 bases between. The CDR3 is made up of 15 amino acids. Germline-derived CDR1 and CDR2 are MDHEN and SYDVKM. CDR3 bases: TGTGCCAGCAGTTTAATACTGGACAAACAAGAGACCCAGTACTTC. Protein product: CASSLILDKQETQYF.

The chain combines TRBV7-8 with TRBJ2-3; TRBD1 matches at 8 bases. J lost 0 bases, V lost 1 base, and 3 bases had no gene match. The CDR3 length is 16 residues. Germline-derived CDR1 and CDR2 are SGHVS and FQNEAQ. This CDR3 is CASSLGTGRSTDTQYF. The CDR3 nucleotides read TGTGCCAGCAGCTTAGGGACAGGGCGAAGCACAGATACGCAGTATTTT.

V usage is TRBV27 and J usage is TRBJ2-5; 8 nucleotides match TRBD1. V shed 5 bases, J shed 1 base, and the junction held 3 bases outside the gene matches. CDR1 and CDR2 (germline): MNHEY, SMNVEV (reference sequence). This CDR3 is 14 amino acids long. The CDR3 coding sequence is TGTGCCAGCAGTCACGGACAGGGCCAAGAGACCCAGTACTTC. Its translation: CASSHGQGQETQYF.

The chain has TRBV5-1 and TRBJ2-4; 7 positions agree with TRBD2. The V and J ends lost 5 bases and 0 bases, in that order; junction bases with no gene match: 8. The CDR3 is made up of 16 amino acids. Looked up from germline, CDR1 is SGHRS and CDR2 is YFSETQ. The CDR3 nucleotides read TGCGCCAGCAGGGACGGGACTACCTTAGCCAAAAACATTCAGTACTTC. Amino acids: CASRDGTTLAKNIQYF.

The chain is built from TRBV4-3 and TRBJ2-3, with 9 bases lining up with TRBD2. J was trimmed by 3 bases and V by 8 bases; bases with no gene match: 9. CDR1 is LGHNA, CDR2 YSLEER, per germline. The CDR3 covers 15 residues. As DNA, the CDR3 is TGCGCCAGCGGAGGCGGGAGGGCCGGGACAGATACGCAGTATTTT. Amino acids: CASGGGRAGTDTQYF.

The chain carries TRBV30 and TRBJ1-6, with TRBD1 matching 8 bases. The CDR3 has 14 residues. Trimming took 5 bases from V and 7 from J; bases not matched to a gene: 7. Germline CDR1 reads GTSNPN; CDR2 reads SVGIG (reference sequence). The CDR3 spells CAWGPGQANSPLHF. The CDR3 DNA is TGTGCCTGGGGCCCGGGACAGGCGAATTCACCCCTCCACTTT.

The chain carries TRBV28 and TRBJ2-3, with D hard to call. V lost 6 bases to trimming and J lost 2 bases, with 15 bases between them. Germline lookup yields CDR1 MDHEN and CDR2 SYDVKM. The CDR3 runs 15 residues. CDR3 sequence reads: CASRPLGRDTDTQYF. The CDR3 DNA reads as TGTGCCAGCAGACCCCTGGGCCGCGACACAGATACGCAGTATTTT.